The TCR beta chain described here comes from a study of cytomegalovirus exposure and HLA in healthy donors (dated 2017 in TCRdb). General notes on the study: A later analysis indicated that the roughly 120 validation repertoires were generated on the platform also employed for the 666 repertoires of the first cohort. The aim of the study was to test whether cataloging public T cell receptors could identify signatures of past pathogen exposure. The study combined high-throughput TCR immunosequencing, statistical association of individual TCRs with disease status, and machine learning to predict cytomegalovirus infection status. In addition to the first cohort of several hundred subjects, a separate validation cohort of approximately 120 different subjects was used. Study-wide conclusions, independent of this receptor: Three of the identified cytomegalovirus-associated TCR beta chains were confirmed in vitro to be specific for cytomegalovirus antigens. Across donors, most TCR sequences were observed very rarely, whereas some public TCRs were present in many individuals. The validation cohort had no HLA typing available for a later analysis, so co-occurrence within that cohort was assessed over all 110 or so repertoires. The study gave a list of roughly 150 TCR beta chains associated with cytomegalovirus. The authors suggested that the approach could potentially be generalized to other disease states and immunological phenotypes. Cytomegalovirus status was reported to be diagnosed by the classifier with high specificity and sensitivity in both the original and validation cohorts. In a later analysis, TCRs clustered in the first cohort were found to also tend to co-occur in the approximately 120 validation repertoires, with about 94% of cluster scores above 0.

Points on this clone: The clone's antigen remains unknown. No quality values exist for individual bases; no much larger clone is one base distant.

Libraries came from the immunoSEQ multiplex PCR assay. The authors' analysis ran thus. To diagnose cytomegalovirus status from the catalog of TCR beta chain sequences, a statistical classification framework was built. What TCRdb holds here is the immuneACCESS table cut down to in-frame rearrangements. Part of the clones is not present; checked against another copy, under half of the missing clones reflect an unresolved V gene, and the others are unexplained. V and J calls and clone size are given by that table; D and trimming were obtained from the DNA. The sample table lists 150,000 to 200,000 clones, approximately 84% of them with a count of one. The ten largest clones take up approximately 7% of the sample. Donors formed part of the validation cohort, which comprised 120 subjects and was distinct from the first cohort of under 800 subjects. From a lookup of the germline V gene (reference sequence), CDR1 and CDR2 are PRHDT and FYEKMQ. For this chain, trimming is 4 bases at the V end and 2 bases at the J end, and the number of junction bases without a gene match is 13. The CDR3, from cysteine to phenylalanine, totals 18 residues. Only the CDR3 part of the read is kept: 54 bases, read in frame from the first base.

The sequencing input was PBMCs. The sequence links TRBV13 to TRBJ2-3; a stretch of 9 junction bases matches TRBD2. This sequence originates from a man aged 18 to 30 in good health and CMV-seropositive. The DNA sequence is TGTGCCAGCAGCTCCCGACTAGCGGAAGGGGGAGTCACAGATACGCAGTATTTT. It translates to CASSSRLAEGGVTDTQYF.